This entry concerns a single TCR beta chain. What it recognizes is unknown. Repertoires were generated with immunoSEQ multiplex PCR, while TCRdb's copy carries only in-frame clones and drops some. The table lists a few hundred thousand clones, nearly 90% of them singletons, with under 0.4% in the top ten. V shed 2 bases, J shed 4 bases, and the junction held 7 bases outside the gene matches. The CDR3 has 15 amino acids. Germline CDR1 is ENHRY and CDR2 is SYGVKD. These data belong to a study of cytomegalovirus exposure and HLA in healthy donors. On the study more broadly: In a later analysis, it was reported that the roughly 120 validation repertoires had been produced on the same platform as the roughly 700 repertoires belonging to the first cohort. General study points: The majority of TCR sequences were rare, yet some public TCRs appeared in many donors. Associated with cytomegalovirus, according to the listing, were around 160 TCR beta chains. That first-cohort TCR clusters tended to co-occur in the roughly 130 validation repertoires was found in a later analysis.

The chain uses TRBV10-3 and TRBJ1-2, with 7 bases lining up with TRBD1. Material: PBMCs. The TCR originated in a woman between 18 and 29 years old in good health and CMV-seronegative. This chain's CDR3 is CAISESEGAFYGYTF. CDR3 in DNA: TGTGCCATCAGTGAGAGTGAGGGGGCGTTCTATGGCTACACCTTC.